The T cell receptor beta chain described here comes from a study of cytomegalovirus exposure and HLA in healthy donors. V was pared by 0 bases and J by 4 bases, with 6 bases between. Looked up from germline, CDR1 is SGHDN and CDR2 is FVKESK. CDR3 length equals 13 residues. The PCR employed 60 Vbeta primers together with 13 Jbeta primers. The repertoire was sequenced with immunoSEQ multiplex PCR; TCRdb's copy has only in-frame clones and lacks some. The sample yields roughly 140,000 clones, about 80% seen once. The chain couples TRBV14 to TRBJ2-5; the D is unclear. The specimen was PBMCs. The TCR sequence derives from a man aged 30 to 45 in good health and CMV-seropositive. Written as DNA, the CDR3 is TGTGCCAGCAGCCAAGACTCACTAGAGACCCAGTACTTC. Its translation is CASSQDSLETQYF.